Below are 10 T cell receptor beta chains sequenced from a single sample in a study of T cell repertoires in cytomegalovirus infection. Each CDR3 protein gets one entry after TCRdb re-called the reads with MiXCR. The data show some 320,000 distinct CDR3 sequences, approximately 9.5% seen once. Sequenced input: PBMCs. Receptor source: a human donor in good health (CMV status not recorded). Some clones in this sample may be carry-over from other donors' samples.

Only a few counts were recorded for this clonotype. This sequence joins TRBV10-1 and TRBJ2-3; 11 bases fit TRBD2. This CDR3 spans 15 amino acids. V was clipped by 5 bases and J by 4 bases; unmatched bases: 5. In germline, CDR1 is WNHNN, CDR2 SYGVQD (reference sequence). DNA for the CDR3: TGCGCCAGCAGTCCACTAGCGGGAGAGTCAGATACGCAGTATTTT. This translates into CASSPLAGESDTQYF.

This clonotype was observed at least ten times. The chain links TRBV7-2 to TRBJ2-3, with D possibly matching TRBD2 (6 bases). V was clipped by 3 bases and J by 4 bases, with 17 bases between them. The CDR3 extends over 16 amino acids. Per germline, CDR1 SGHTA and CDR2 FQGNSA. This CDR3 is CASSFSGGVGPDTQYF. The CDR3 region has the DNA TGTGCCAGCAGCTTTAGTGGCGGGGTCGGACCAGATACGCAGTATTTT.

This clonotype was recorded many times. CDR3 DNA sequence: TGTGCCAGCAATCCTCTAGAGAGCTCCTACAATGAGCAGTTCTTC. Translation gives CASNPLESSYNEQFF. The chain carries TRBV12-3 or TRBV12-4 and TRBJ2-1, with unresolved D. The CDR3 extends over 15 amino acids. With 7 bases removed from V and 0 bases from J, the gap between germline ends came to 13 bases.

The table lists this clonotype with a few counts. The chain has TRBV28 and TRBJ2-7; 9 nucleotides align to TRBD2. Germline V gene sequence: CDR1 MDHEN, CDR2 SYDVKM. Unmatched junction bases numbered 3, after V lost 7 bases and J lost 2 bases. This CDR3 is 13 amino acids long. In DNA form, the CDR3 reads TGTGCCAGCAAGCGGGAGGTACCCTACGAGCAGTACTTC. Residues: CASKREVPYEQYF.

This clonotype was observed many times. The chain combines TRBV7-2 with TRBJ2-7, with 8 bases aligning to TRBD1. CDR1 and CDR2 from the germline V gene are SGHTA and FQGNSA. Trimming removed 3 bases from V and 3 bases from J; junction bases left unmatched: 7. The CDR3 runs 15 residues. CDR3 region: CASSFQQGAFYEQYF. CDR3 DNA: TGTGCCAGCAGCTTCCAGCAGGGGGCCTTCTACGAGCAGTACTTC.

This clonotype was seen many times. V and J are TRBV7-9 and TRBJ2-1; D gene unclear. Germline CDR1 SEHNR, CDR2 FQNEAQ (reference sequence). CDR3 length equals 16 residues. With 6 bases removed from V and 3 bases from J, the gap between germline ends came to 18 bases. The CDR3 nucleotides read TGTGCCAGCAGTGCGACGGGCTCCAGAAGCTACAATGAGCAGTTCTTC. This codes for CASSATGSRSYNEQFF.

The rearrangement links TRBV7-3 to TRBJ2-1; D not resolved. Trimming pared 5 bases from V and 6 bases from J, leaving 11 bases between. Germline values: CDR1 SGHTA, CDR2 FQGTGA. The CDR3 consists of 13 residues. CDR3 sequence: CASSVGWGNEQFF. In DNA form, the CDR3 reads TGTGCCAGCAGCGTAGGCTGGGGCAATGAGCAGTTCTTC. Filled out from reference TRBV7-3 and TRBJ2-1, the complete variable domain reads GAGVSQTPSNKVTEKGKYVELRCDPISGHTALYWYRQSLGQGPEFLIYFQGTGAADDSGLPNDRFFAVRPEGSVSTLKIQRTERGDSAVYLCASSVGWGNEQFFGPGTRLTVL.

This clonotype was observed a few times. Here the CDR3 reads CASSTGYQPQHF. The CDR3 bases are TGTGCCAGCAGTACAGGGTATCAGCCCCAGCATTTT. V usage is TRBV12-3 or TRBV12-4 and J usage is TRBJ1-5, with TRBD1 as a possible D gene (6 bases). V gave up 5 bases and J gave up 5 bases, with 7 bases separating them. The CDR3 length is 12 residues.

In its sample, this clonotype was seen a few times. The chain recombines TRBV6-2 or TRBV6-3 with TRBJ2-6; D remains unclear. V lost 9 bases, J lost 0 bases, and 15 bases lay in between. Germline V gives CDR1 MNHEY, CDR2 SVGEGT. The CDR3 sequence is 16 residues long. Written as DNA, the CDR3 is TGTGCCAGACCACACCTCCCCCACTCTGGGGCCAACGTCCTGACTTTC. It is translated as CARPHLPHSGANVLTF.

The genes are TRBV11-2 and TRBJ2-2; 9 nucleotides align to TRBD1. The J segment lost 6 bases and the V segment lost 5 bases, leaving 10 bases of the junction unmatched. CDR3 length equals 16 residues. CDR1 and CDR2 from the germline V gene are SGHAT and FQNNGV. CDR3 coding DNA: TGTGCCAGCAGCCGCAACAGGGGGCAAGGATCCGGGGAGCTGTTTTTT. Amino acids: CASSRNRGQGSGELFF.